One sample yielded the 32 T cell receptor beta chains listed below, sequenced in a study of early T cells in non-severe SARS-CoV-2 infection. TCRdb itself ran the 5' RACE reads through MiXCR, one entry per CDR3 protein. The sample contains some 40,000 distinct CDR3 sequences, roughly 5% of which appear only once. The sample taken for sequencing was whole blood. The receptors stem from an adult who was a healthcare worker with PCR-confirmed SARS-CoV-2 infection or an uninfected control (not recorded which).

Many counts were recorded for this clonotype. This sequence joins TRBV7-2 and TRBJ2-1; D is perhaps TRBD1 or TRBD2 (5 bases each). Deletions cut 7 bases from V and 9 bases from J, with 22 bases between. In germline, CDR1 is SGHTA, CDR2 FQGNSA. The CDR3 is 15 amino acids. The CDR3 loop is CASTRTGTGLVEQFF. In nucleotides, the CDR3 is TGTGCCAGCACCCGAACCGGGACGGGCCTGGTTGAGCAGTTCTTC.

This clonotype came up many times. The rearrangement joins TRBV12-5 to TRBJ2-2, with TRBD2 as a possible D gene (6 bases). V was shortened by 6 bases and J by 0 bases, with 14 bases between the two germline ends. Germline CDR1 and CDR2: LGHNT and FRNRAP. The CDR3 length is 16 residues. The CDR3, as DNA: TGTGCTAGTGGGTGGGGACCGGGGGCGAACACCGGGGAGCTGTTTTTT. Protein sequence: CASGWGPGANTGELFF.

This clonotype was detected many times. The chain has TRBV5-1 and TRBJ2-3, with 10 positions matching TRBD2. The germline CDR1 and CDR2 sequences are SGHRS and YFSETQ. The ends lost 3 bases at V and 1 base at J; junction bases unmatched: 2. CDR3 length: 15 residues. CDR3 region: CASSSGLAGTDTQYF. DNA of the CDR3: TGCGCCAGCAGCTCAGGACTAGCGGGCACAGATACGCAGTATTTT.

The CDR3 DNA follows: TGCGCCAGCAGCTCGGGACAGGGCCCTTTCTACGAGCAGTACTTC. Protein product: CASSSGQGPFYEQYF. The chain couples TRBV5-1 to TRBJ2-7; 9 nucleotides agree with TRBD1. Germline lookup yields CDR1 SGHRS and CDR2 YFSETQ. V was clipped by 3 bases and J by 3 bases; unmatched bases: 7. The CDR3 sequence is 15 residues long.

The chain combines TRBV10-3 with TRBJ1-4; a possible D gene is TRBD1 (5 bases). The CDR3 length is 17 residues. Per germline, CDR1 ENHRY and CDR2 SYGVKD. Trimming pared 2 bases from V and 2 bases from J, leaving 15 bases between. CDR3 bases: TGTGCCATCAGTGAGAATCTTTATGAGGGGACTAATGAAAAACTGTTTTTT. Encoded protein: CAISENLYEGTNEKLFF.

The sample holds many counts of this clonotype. The CDR3 sequence: CSATPRQRSYEQYF. The CDR3 bases are TGCAGTGCTACCCCCAGACAAAGGTCCTACGAGCAGTACTTC. The rearrangement uses TRBV20-1 and TRBJ2-7; no firm D call. CDR1 and CDR2 (germline): DFQATT, SNEGSKA (reference sequence). The V end lost 4 bases, the J end lost 1 base, and 14 bases lay between the germline ends. This CDR3 has 14 residues.

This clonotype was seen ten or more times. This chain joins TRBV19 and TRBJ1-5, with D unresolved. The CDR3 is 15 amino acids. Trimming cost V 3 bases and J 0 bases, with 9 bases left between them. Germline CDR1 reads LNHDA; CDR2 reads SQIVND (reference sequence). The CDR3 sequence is CASSIRTDSNQPQHF. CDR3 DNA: TGTGCCAGTAGTATCAGGACGGATAGCAATCAGCCCCAGCATTTT.

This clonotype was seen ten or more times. In nucleotides, the CDR3 is TGCGCCAGCAGCTTGGGAGGGAAGACTGAAGCTTTCTTT. It specifies CASSLGGKTEAFF. The gene calls are TRBV5-1 and TRBJ1-1; D gene ambiguous. CDR3 length: 13 residues. Trimming removed 0 bases from V and 5 bases from J, with 8 bases in between. The germline gives CDR1 SGHRS, CDR2 YFSETQ.

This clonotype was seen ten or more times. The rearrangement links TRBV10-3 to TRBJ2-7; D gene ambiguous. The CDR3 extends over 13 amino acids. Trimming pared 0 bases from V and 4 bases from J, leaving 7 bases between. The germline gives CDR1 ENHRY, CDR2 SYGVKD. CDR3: CAISESAFYEQYF. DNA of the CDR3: TGTGCCATCAGTGAGTCAGCCTTTTACGAGCAGTACTTC.

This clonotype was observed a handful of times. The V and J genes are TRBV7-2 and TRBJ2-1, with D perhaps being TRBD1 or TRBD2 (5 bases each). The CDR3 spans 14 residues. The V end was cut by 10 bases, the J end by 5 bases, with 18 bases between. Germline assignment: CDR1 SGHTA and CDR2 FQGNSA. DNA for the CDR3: TGTGCCATCCTGGGGGTCCATCACCACAATGAGCAGTTCTTC. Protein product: CAILGVHHHNEQFF.

CDR3 sequence reads: CASSLQGDRGPRNRADYGYTF. In DNA form, the CDR3 reads TGTGCCAGCAGCTTGCAGGGGGACAGGGGACCCAGGAACAGGGCTGACTATGGCTACACCTTC. The chain combines TRBV5-5 with TRBJ1-2; 10 bases fit TRBD1. CDR3 size: 21 residues. J gave up 3 bases and V 1 base, and 21 bases lay outside the gene matches. Germline CDR1 is SGHKS and CDR2 is YYEKEE (reference sequence).

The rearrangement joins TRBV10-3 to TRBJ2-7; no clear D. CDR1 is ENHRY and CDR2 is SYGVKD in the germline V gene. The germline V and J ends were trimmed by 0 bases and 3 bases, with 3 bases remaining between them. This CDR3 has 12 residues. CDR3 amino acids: CAISESIYEQYF. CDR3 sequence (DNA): TGTGCCATCAGTGAGTCCATCTACGAGCAGTACTTC.

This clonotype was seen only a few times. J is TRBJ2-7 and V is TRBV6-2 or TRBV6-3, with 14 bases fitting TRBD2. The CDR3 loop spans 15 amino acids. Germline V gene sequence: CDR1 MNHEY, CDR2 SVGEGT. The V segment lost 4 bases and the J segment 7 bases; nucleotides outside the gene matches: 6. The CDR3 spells CASSSRTSGRIEQYF. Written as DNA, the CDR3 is TGTGCCAGCAGTTCTCGGACTAGCGGGAGGATAGAGCAGTACTTC.

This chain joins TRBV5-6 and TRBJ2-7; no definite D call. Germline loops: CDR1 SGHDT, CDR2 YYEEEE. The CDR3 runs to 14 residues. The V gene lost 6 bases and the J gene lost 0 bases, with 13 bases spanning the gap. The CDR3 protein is CASTPRQNSYEQYF. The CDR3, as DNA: TGTGCCAGCACCCCCAGGCAGAACTCCTACGAGCAGTACTTC.

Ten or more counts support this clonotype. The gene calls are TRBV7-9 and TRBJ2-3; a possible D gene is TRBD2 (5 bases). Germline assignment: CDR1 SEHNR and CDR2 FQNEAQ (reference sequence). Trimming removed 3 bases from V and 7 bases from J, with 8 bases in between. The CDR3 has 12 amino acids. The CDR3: CASSLEAYTQYF. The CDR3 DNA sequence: TGTGCCAGCAGCTTGGAGGCCTATACGCAGTATTTT.

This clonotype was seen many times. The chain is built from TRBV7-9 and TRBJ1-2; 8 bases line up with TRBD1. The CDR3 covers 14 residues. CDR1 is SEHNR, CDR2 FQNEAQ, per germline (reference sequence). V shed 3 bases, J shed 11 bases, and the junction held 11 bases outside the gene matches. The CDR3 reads CASSFTGSTGEYTF. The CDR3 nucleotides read TGTGCCAGCAGCTTCACCGGGTCGACAGGGGAGTACACCTTC.

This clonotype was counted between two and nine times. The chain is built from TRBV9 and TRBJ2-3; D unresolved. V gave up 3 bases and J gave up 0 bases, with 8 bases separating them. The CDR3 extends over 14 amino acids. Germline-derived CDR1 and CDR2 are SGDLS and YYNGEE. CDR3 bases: TGTGCCAGCAGCGGATCAGTCAGCACAGATACGCAGTATTTT. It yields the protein CASSGSVSTDTQYF.

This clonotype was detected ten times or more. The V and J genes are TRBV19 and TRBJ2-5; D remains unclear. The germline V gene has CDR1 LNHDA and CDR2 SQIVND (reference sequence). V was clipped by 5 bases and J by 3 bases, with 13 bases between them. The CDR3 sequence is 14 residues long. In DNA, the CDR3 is TGTGCCAGTAGTCTGATGTGGGCGGAAGAGACCCAGTACTTC. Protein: CASSLMWAEETQYF.

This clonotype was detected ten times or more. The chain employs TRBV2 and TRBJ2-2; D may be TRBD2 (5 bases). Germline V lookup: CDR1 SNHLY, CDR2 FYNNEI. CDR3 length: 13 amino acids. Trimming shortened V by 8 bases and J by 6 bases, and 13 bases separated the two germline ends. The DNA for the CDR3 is TGTGCCAGCGCCGGCTCGCGGGCCGGGGAGCTGTTTTTT. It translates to CASAGSRAGELFF. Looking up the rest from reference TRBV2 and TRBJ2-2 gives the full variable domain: EPEVTQTPSHQVTQMGQEVILRCVPISNHLYFYWYRQILGQKVEFLVSFYNNEISEKSEIFDDQFSVERPDGSNFTLKIRSTKLEDSAMYFCASAGSRAGELFFGEGSRLTVL.

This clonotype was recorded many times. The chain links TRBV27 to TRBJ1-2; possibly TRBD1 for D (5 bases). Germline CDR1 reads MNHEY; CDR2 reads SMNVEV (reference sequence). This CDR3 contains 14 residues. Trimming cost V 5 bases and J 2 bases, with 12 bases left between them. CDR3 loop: CASSPWGLNYGYTF. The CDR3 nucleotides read TGTGCCAGCAGTCCGTGGGGCCTCAACTATGGCTACACCTTC.

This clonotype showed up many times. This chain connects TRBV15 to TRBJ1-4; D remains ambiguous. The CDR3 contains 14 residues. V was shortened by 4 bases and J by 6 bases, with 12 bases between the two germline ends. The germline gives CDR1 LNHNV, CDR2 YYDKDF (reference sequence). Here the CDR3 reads CATSKQGGHEKLFF. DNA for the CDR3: TGTGCCACCAGCAAACAAGGCGGGCATGAAAAACTGTTTTTT.

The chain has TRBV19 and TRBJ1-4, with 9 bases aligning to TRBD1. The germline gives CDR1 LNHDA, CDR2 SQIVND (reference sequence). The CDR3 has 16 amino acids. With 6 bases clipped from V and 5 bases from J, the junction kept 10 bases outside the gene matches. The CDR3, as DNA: TGTGCCAGTAGCCCGGGACAGGGTAATGGAAATGAAAAACTGTTTTTT. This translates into CASSPGQGNGNEKLFF.

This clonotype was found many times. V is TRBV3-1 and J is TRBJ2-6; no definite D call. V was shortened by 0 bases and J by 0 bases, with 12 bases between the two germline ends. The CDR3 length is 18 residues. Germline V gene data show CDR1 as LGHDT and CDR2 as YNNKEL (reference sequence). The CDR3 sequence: CASSQDSYRNSGANVLTF. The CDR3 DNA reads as TGTGCCAGCAGCCAAGATTCGTACAGAAACTCTGGGGCCAACGTCCTGACTTTC.

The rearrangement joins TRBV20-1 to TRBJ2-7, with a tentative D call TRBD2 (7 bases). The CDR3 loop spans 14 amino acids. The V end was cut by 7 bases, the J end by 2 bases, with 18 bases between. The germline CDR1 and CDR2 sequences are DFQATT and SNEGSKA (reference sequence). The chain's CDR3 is CSVSKGGKTYEQYF. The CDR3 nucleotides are TGCAGTGTATCAAAGGGGGGGAAGACCTACGAGCAGTACTTC.

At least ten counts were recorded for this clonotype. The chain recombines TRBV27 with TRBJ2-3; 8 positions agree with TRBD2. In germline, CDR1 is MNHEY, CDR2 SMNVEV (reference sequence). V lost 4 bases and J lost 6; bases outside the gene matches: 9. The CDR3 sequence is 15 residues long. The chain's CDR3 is CASSSLTGGPDTQYF. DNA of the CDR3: TGTGCCAGCAGTTCTCTAACGGGAGGGCCCGATACGCAGTATTTT.

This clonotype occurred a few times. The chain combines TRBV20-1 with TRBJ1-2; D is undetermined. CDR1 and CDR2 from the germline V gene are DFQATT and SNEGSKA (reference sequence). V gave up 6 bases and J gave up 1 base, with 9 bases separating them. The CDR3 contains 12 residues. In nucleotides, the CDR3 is TGCAGTGCCAGATCCGTTAACTATGGCTACACCTTC. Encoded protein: CSARSVNYGYTF.

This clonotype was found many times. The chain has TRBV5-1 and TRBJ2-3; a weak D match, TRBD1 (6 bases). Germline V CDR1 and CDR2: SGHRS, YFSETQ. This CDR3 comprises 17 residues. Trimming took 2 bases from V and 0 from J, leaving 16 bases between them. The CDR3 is CASSFLPTGSSTDTQYF. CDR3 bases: TGCGCCAGCAGCTTCTTACCGACAGGCTCTAGCACAGATACGCAGTATTTT.

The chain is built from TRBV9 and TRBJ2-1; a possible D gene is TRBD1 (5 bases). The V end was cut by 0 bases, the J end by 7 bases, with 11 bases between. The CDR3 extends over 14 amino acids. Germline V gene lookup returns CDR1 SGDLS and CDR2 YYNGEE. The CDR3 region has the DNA TGTGCCAGCAGCGTAGTTCCAGGGTTGAATGAGCAGTTCTTC. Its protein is CASSVVPGLNEQFF. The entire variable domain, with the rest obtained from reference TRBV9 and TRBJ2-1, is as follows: DSGVTQTPKHLITATGQRVTLRCSPRSGDLSVYWYQQSLDQGLQFLIQYYNGEERAKGNILERFSAQQFPDLHSELNLSSLELGDSALYFCASSVVPGLNEQFFGPGTRLTVL.

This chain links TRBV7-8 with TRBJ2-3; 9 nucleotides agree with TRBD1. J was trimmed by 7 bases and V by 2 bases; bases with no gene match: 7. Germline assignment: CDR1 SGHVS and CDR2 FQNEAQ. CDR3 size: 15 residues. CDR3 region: CASSLYRGPPYTQYF. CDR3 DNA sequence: TGTGCCAGCAGCTTATACAGGGGGCCACCATATACGCAGTATTTT.

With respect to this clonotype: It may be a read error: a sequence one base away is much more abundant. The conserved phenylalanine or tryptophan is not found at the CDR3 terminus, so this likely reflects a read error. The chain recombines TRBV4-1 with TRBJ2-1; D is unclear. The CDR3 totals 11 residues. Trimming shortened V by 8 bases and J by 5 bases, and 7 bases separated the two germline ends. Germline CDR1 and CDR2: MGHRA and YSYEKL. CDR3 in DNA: TGCGCCAGCTCTCTTGACAATGAGCAGTTCTCC. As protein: CASSLDNEQFS.

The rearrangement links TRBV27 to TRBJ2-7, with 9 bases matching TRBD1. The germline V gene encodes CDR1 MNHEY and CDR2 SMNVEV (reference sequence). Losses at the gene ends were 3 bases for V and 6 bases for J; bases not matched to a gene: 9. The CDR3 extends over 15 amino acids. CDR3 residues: CASSFPGTGYTEQYF. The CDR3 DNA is TGTGCCAGCAGTTTCCCCGGGACAGGGTATACCGAGCAGTACTTC.

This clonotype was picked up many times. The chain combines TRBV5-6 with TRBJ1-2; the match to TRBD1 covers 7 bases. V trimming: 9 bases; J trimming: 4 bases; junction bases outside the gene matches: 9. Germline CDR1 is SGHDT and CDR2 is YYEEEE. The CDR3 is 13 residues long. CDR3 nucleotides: TGTGCCACCCTTGGGGAGGGGGCCTATGGCTACACCTTC. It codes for CATLGEGAYGYTF.